These 17 T cell receptor beta chains originate from one sample sequenced in a study of T cell responses to AZD1222 COVID-19 vaccine. Assay: immunoSEQ multiplex PCR; the TCRdb copy retains only in-frame clones and omits some. The data show about 160,000 clones, more than 80% seen once. The sequencing used peripheral blood, collected 28 days after the second AZD1222 dose. These receptor sequences come from an adult who received the AZD1222 COVID-19 vaccine.

The V and J genes are TRBV5-5 and TRBJ1-4; D is undetermined. This CDR3 is built from 11 residues. Germline lookup yields CDR1 SGHKS and CDR2 YYEKEE (reference sequence). Trimming removed 0 bases at V and 10 bases at J, with 4 bases between. CDR3 sequence reads: CASSLVGKLFF. The CDR3 coding sequence is TGTGCCAGCAGCTTGGTGGGAAAACTGTTTTTT. The whole variable domain, filled in from reference TRBV5-5 and TRBJ1-4, reads DAGVTQSPTHLIKTRGQQVTLRCSPISGHKSVSWYQQVLGQGPQFIFQYYEKEERGRGNFPDRFSARQFPNYSSELNVNALLLGDSALYLCASSLVGKLFFGSGTQLSVL.

The sample holds one count of this clone. The rearrangement uses TRBV5-5 and TRBJ1-1, with 8 positions matching TRBD1. The germline V gene encodes CDR1 SGHKS and CDR2 YYEKEE (reference sequence). The CDR3 spans 14 residues. Unmatched junction bases numbered 3, after V lost 1 base and J lost 4 bases. CDR3 loop: CASSLLTGGTEAFF. In nucleotides, the CDR3 is TGTGCCAGCAGCTTGCTAACAGGGGGCACTGAAGCTTTCTTT.

The chain has TRBV2 and TRBJ1-1; 10 nucleotides match TRBD1. Germline CDR1 and CDR2: SNHLY and FYNNEI. The ends lost 5 bases at V and 5 bases at J; junction bases unmatched: 5. The CDR3 has 14 residues. CDR3 in DNA: TGTGCCAGCAGTCGGGACAGGGGAAGGACTGAAGCTTTCTTT. Translation: CASSRDRGRTEAFF.

Regarding this clone: Other DNA sequences within the sample encode an identical CDR3. The gene calls are TRBV10-1 and TRBJ2-3; D uncertain. The CDR3 covers 14 residues. V was clipped by 6 bases and J by 0 bases, with 10 bases between them. Germline CDR1 and CDR2: WNHNN and SYGVQD (reference sequence). The CDR3 DNA sequence: TGCGCCAGCAGGCCCGGGCTCAGCACAGATACGCAGTATTTT. It is translated as CASRPGLSTDTQYF.

This clone was counted a few times. The rearrangement joins TRBV6-5 to TRBJ1-2; 11 bases fit TRBD1. The germline CDR1 and CDR2 sequences are MNHEY and SVGAGI. The junction had 6 bases not matched to a gene; V was cut back by 6 bases and J by 6 bases. CDR3 length: 14 amino acids. The CDR3 spells CASRKGQGVDGYTF. DNA for the CDR3: TGTGCCAGCAGAAAGGGACAGGGGGTAGATGGCTACACCTTC.

In its sample, this clone was seen once. The chain employs TRBV5-1 and TRBJ2-5, with no clear D. The germline V gene has CDR1 SGHRS and CDR2 YFSETQ. V shed 4 bases and J shed 0 bases, with 4 bases lying between them. This CDR3 is built from 12 residues. CDR3 sequence reads: CASSEDQETQYF. The CDR3 DNA follows: TGCGCCAGCAGCGAGGACCAAGAGACCCAGTACTTC.

This chain uses TRBV5-1 with TRBJ1-5; D gene ambiguous. The CDR3 is 16 amino acids. CDR1 is SGHRS, CDR2 YFSETQ, per germline. V was pared by 0 bases and J by 11 bases, with 21 bases between. CDR3 protein: CASSLEGVWPIGTQHF. CDR3 DNA sequence: TGCGCCAGCAGCTTGGAGGGAGTGTGGCCCATTGGGACCCAGCATTTT.

The V call is TRBV27, the J call TRBJ1-1; TRBD1 aligns across 8 bases. Germline V gene lookup returns CDR1 MNHEY and CDR2 SMNVEV (reference sequence). The ends lost 3 bases at V and 9 bases at J; junction bases unmatched: 12. CDR3 length equals 15 residues. The CDR3 DNA follows: TGTGCCAGCAGTTTGGAGCAGGGGGCCAACTTTAAAGCTTTCTTT. Its translation: CASSLEQGANFKAFF.

The gene calls are TRBV5-6 and TRBJ2-2, with D perhaps matching TRBD2 (6 bases). The germline V and J ends were trimmed by 0 bases and 0 bases, with 12 bases remaining between them. This CDR3 has 17 residues. Germline lookup yields CDR1 SGHDT and CDR2 YYEEEE. In DNA form, the CDR3 reads TGTGCCAGCAGCTTGGGTTTTCCGGGGGCGAACACCGGGGAGCTGTTTTTT. Encoded protein: CASSLGFPGANTGELFF.

The chain combines TRBV7-8 with TRBJ1-1, with a tentative D call TRBD1 (6 bases). Germline V gene lookup returns CDR1 SGHVS and CDR2 FQNEAQ. V dropped 5 bases and J dropped 4 bases, with 14 bases sitting between them. The CDR3 totals 14 residues. The CDR3 reads CASSRGGGSTEAFF. The CDR3 DNA sequence: TGTGCCAGCAGCAGAGGGGGGGGCTCCACTGAAGCTTTCTTT.

The CDR3: CASTSPEEGTHEQYF. CDR3 coding DNA: TGCGCCAGCACCTCCCCGGAGGAGGGGACACACGAGCAGTACTTC. V gene TRBV5-1 combines with J gene TRBJ2-7; D may correspond to TRBD1 or TRBD2 (6 bases each). CDR3 length equals 15 residues. Germline assignment: CDR1 SGHRS and CDR2 YFSETQ. V was cut by 6 bases and J by 5 bases, with 21 bases left in between.

This chain joins TRBV6-5 and TRBJ1-1, with 9 bases aligning to TRBD1. Germline CDR1 and CDR2: MNHEY and SVGAGI. V dropped 7 bases and J dropped 5; count of bases not matched to a gene: 8. There are 14 residues in the CDR3. CDR3 protein: CASIQGALMTEAFF. CDR3 nucleotide sequence: TGTGCCAGCATACAGGGGGCTCTTATGACTGAAGCTTTCTTT.

The chain employs TRBV24-1 and TRBJ1-1, with a weak D call TRBD1 (5 bases). This CDR3 is built from 13 residues. Germline V gene lookup returns CDR1 KGHDR and CDR2 SFDVKD. V shed 0 bases and J shed 8 bases, with 9 bases lying between them. Written as DNA, the CDR3 is TGTGCCACCAGTGATTTGGGGGCGGGGGAAGCTTTCTTT. Translating it yields CATSDLGAGEAFF.

This chain uses TRBV4-1 with TRBJ2-7, with 9 bases that match TRBD1. Losses at the gene ends were 1 base for V and 2 bases for J; bases not matched to a gene: 6. CDR3 size: 16 residues. Germline CDR1 MGHRA, CDR2 YSYEKL. The CDR3 sequence: CASSQVGTGLAYEQYF. The CDR3, as DNA: TGCGCCAGCAGCCAAGTCGGGACAGGGTTGGCCTACGAGCAGTACTTC.

V gene TRBV18 combines with J gene TRBJ2-1; unclear D gene. The CDR3 covers 15 residues. In germline, CDR1 is KGHSH, CDR2 LQKENI. The germline V and J ends were trimmed by 2 bases and 7 bases, with 15 bases remaining between them. The CDR3 here is CASSPRLAVRNEQFF. For the CDR3, the DNA is TGTGCCAGCTCACCAAGGCTGGCGGTAAGGAATGAGCAGTTCTTC.

The chain carries TRBV28 and TRBJ1-3, with D possibly matching TRBD1 (6 bases). Germline values: CDR1 MDHEN, CDR2 SYDVKM. The CDR3 spans 15 residues. V shed 6 bases and J shed 0 bases, with 12 bases lying between them. In DNA form, the CDR3 reads TGTGCCAGCAGACAGGGCCCGAGCTCTGGAAACACCATATATTTT. It specifies CASRQGPSSGNTIYF.

In this sample, this clone turned up once. V usage is TRBV6-5 and J usage is TRBJ2-1; D not certain. The germline V gene encodes CDR1 MNHEY and CDR2 SVGAGI. The CDR3 totals 15 residues. V lost 5 bases, J lost 0 bases, and 11 bases lay in between. The CDR3 loop is CASSPSYGSYNEQFF. For the CDR3, the DNA is TGTGCCAGCAGTCCATCGTATGGCTCCTACAATGAGCAGTTCTTC.